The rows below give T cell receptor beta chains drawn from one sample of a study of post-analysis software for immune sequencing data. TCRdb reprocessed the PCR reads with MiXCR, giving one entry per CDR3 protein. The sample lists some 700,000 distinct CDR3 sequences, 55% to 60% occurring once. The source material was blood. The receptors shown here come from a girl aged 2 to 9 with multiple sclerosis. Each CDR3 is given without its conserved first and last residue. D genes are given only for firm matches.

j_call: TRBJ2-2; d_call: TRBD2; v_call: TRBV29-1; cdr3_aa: SVELAGGGHGELF
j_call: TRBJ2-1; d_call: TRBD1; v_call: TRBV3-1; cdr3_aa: ASSRDRHYNEQF
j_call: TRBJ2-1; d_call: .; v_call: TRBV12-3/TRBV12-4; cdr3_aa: ASSFSSWDGGYDEQF
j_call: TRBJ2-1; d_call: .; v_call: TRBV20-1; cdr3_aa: SARSGSGNEQF
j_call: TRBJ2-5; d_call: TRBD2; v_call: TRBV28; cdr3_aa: ASSLPRTSGGQETQY
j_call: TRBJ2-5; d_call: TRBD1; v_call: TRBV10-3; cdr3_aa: AISEPFPGQGGETQY
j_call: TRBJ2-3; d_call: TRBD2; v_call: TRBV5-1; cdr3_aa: ASSVPSKGLAGARSTDTQY
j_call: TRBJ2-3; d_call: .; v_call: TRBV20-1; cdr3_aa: SARVAGPTDTQY
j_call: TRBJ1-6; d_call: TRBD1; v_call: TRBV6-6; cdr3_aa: ASSDRQGPYNSPLH
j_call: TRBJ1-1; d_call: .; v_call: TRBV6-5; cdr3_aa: ASSWLSGGEGTEAF
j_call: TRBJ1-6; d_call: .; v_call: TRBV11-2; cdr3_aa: ASSLDWNSPLH
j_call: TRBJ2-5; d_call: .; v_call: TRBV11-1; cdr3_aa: ASSFEATKETQY
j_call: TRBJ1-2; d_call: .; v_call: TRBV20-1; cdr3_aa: SARNVPTGLHGYT
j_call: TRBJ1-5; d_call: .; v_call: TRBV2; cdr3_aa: ASKGDGGHQPQH
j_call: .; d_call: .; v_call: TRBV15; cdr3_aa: ATSRDQARGRETQY
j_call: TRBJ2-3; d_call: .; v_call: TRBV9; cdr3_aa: ASGNGGITDTQY
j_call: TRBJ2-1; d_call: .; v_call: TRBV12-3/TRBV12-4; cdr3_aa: ASSSGEGNNEQF
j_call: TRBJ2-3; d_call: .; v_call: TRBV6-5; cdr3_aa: ASSYHNSDTQY
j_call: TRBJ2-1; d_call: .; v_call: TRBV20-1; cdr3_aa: SGPIYNEQF